This TCR beta chain came from a study of human T cells and chemical hapten exposure. Broader study findings: In the PT1 data, expanded TCR counts showed a positive correlation with patch test score.

There are a few counts of this clonotype. The antigen is unknown. The sample's time point: patch test 1, 2 weeks after DPC sensitization. Described treatment: therapeutic diphenylcyclopropenone sensitization with weekly scalp DPC. Unseparated into fractions, whole blood served as the source from which total RNA was extracted. This CDR3 comprises 14 residues. Trimming took off 3 bases at V and 5 bases at J, with 10 bases between the two ends. Library construction involved attaching unique molecular identifiers to individual cDNA molecules, which allowed quantitative, reproducible TCR counting. Each CDR3 protein gets one entry after TCRdb re-called the RACE reads with MiXCR. In the table there are about 120,000 distinct CDR3 sequences, about an eighth of which are singletons.

This chain uses TRBV12-3 or TRBV12-4 with TRBJ2-2, with D uncertain. The TCR sequence derives from a young man with alopecia areata. Some clones in this sample may be carry-over from other donors' samples. This specimen consisted of whole blood, obtained in connection with sensitization to the hapten diphenylcyclopropenone (DPC). CDR3 sequence: CASSFYETTGELFF. The CDR3 nucleotides read TGTGCCAGCAGTTTTTACGAAACTACCGGGGAGCTGTTTTTT.